A selection of T cell receptor beta chains follows, all from one sample in a study of cytomegalovirus exposure and HLA in healthy donors. Sequencing used immunoSEQ multiplex PCR; TCRdb keeps in-frame clones, though not all of them. This sample has about 210,000 clones; 81% occur once, and the top ten carry around 3.6%. Sequencing was done on a sample of PBMCs. The receptors originated from a man aged 40-55 years in good health and CMV-seropositive. The CDR3 runs from the conserved cysteine through the conserved F or W. The order of the fields is clone size, D gene, V gene, J gene, CDR3 DNA, CDR3 protein. D genes are given only for firm matches. Some rows mark clone size as missing; the rest say once, few, many or name a class of expanded clone.

-	TRBD1	TRBV7-9	TRBJ1-1	TGTGCCAGCAGTCTAGGGGGGGGTTCCAGGGGGCGAAACACTGAAGCTTTCTTT	CASSLGGGSRGRNTEAFF
once	-	TRBV27	TRBJ2-5	TGTGCCAGCAGTTTATCCGCGAGGGGGAAGACCCAGTACTTC	CASSLSARGKTQYF
-	-	TRBV14	TRBJ1-1	TGTGCCAGCAGCCAAGCCCCAGGTTCGAACACTGAAGCTTTCTTT	CASSQAPGSNTEAFF
-	TRBD2	TRBV30	TRBJ2-1	TGTGCCTGGAGGCGGGGATTAACTAGCGGGAGCTCCTACAATGAGCAGTTCTTC	CAWRRGLTSGSSYNEQFF
few	-	TRBV28	TRBJ2-2	TGTGCCGGCAGTTTATTGGCTCTAGCTAACACCGGGGAGCTGTTTTTT	CAGSLLALANTGELFF
-	TRBD2	TRBV7-6	TRBJ2-1	TGTGCCAGCAGCTCAGTGGCTAGCGGGGGCAATGAGCAGTTCTTC	CASSSVASGGNEQFF
-	TRBD1	TRBV4-2	TRBJ1-4	TGTGCCAGCAGCCTCTTTCGGACAGGGCTTCCTAATGAAAAACTGCTTTTT	CASSLFRTGLPNEKLLF
-	-	TRBV6-5	TRBJ2-6	TGTGCCAGCAGACCAACGCGGTCGGGGGCCAACGTCCTGACTTTC	CASRPTRSGANVLTF
few	TRBD1	TRBV5-6	TRBJ1-5	TGTGCCAGCAGCTTGGGGCAGGGGGGCAATCAGCCCCAGCATTTT	CASSLGQGGNQPQHF
-	-	TRBV11-2	TRBJ2-1	TGTGCCAGCAGCTTTCCTCTAGGTGAGCAGTTCTTC	CASSFPLGEQFF
-	-	TRBV2	TRBJ2-7	TGTGCCAGCAGTTTCGGCGGCCCCTACGAGCAGTACTTC	CASSFGGPYEQYF
-	-	TRBV5-1	TRBJ2-5	TGCGCCAGCAGCTTGGCCGCGGGGGCAGAGACCCAGTACTTC	CASSLAAGAETQYF
few	TRBD2	TRBV7-2	TRBJ2-3	TGTGCCAGCAGCTCAGGCACTAGCGGCAGACGAGATACGCAGTATTTT	CASSSGTSGRRDTQYF
-	-	TRBV6-5	TRBJ1-5	TGTGCCAGCTTCAAAGGGGCCTACAATCAGCCCCAGCATTTT	CASFKGAYNQPQHF
-	-	TRBV21-1	TRBJ2-3	TGTGCCAGCATCGAAACGACTGGGGAGTCCGTCCGCACAGATACGCAGTATTTT	CASIETTGESVRTDTQYF
-	-	TRBV4-3	TRBJ2-1	TGCGCCAGCAGCGCGGAGGTGTACAATGAGCAGTTCTTC	CASSAEVYNEQFF
-	-	TRBV2	TRBJ2-7	TGTGCCAGCAGATCAATAGGGGGATACGAGCAGTACTTC	CASRSIGGYEQYF
-	-	TRBV7-6	TRBJ1-2	TGTGCCAGCAGCTTAGAGACGGGAGGCTACACCTTC	CASSLETGGYTF
-	TRBD1	TRBV6-1	TRBJ2-5	TGTGCCAGCGACCGGGACAGGGGAGAGACCCAGTACTTC	CASDRDRGETQYF
-	TRBD2	TRBV7-6	TRBJ2-3	TGTGCCAGCAGCTTAGCTACTAGCGGGATGAAAAGGGGAGATACGCAGTATTTT	CASSLATSGMKRGDTQYF
few	-	TRBV6-1	TRBJ1-1	TGTGCCAGCAGTGAAATCGTAGAGTCGGAAGCTTTCTTT	CASSEIVESEAFF
-	-	TRBV18	TRBJ1-3	TGTGCCAGCTCACCACCAAACAGGATCCTGCTGGGAAACACCATATATTTT	CASSPPNRILLGNTIYF
-	-	TRBV5-4	TRBJ1-2	TGTGCCAGCAGCTTGCCCCAGAGGGATGGCTACACCTTC	CASSLPQRDGYTF
-	-	TRBV6-6	TRBJ1-2	TGTGCCAGCAGTTACTCACAAGATACGTACTATGGCTACACCTTC	CASSYSQDTYYGYTF
-	TRBD1	TRBV9	TRBJ2-4	TGTGCCAGCAGCTCCAGTACCGGGACAGTCGGGAACATTCAGTACTTC	CASSSSTGTVGNIQYF
-	TRBD2	TRBV5-4	TRBJ2-7	TGTGCCAGCAGCTTGGGCGGGAGGCCGTCGTACGAGCAGTACTTC	CASSLGGRPSYEQYF
-	-	TRBV29-1	TRBJ1-2	TGCAGCGTGGGGGGTGAAAACTATGGCTACACCTTC	CSVGGENYGYTF
-	TRBD1	TRBV28	TRBJ2-1	TGTGCCACCAAGCATGGGGACAGCGGCTACAATGAGCAGTTCTTC	CATKHGDSGYNEQFF
-	-	TRBV10-3	TRBJ1-2	TGTGCCATCGGGGGCAATGATGGCTACACCTTC	CAIGGNDGYTF
-	TRBD2	TRBV4-2	TRBJ2-7	TGTGCCAGCAGCCGGACGTATAGCGGGGGGGAAGGCGAGCAGTACTTC	CASSRTYSGGEGEQYF
-	TRBD2	TRBV7-2	TRBJ2-5	TGTGCCAGCAGCTTAGAAGGGGGACTAGCGGGGATAGAGACCCAGTACTTC	CASSLEGGLAGIETQYF
-	-	TRBV6-5	TRBJ2-7	TGTGCCAGCAACCTGAGGGTAGACTACGAGCAGTACTTC	CASNLRVDYEQYF